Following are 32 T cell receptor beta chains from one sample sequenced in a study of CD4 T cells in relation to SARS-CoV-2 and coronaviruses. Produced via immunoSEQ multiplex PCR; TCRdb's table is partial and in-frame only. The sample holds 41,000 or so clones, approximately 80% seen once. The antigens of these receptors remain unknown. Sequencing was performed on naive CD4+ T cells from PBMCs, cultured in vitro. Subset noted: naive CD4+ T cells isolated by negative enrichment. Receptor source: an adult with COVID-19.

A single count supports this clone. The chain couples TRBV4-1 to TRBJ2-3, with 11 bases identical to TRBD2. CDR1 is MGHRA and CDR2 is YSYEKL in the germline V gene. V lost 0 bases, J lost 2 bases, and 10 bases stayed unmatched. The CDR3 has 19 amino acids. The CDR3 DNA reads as TGCGCCAGCAGCCAAGAACGGCTAACTAGCGGGAGTGACACAGATACGCAGTATTTT. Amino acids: CASSQERLTSGSDTDTQYF.

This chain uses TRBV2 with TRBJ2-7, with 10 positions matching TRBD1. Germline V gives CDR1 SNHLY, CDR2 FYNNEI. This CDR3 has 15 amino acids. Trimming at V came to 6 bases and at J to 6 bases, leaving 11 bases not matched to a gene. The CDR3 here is CASRVNWDRGGEQYF. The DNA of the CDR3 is TGTGCCAGCAGAGTCAATTGGGACAGGGGAGGCGAGCAGTACTTC. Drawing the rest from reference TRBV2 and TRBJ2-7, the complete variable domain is EPEVTQTPSHQVTQMGQEVILRCVPISNHLYFYWYRQILGQKVEFLVSFYNNEISEKSEIFDDQFSVERPDGSNFTLKIRSTKLEDSAMYFCASRVNWDRGGEQYFGPGTRLTVT.

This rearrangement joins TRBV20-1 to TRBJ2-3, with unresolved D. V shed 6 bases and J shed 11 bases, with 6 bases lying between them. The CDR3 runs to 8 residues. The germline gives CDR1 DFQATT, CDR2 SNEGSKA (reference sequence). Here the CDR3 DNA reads TGCAGTGCCCTGATGCAGTATTTT. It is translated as CSALMQYF.

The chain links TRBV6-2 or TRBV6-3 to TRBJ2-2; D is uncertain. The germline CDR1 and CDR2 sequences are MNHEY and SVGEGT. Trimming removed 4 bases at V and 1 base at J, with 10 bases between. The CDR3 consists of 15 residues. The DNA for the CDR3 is TGTGCCAGCAGTTCTCCGCGCCGGAACACCGGGGAGCTGTTTTTT. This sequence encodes CASSSPRRNTGELFF.

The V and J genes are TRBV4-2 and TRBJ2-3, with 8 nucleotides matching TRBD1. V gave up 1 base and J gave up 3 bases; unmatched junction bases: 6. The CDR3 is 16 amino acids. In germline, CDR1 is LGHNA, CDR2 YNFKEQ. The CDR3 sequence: CASSQGEDRETDTQYF. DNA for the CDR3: TGTGCCAGCAGCCAAGGTGAGGACAGGGAGACAGATACGCAGTATTTT.

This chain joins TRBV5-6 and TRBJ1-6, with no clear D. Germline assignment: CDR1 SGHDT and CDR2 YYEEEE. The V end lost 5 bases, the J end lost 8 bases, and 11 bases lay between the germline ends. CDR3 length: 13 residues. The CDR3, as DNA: TGTGCCAGCAGGAAAAACTCGGATTCACCCCTCCACTTT. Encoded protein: CASRKNSDSPLHF.

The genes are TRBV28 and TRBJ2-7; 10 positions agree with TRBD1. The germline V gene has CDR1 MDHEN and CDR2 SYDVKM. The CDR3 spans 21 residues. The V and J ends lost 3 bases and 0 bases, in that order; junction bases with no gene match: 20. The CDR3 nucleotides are TGTGCCAGCAGTTTCATAATTTTAAGACAGGGGGCATTTTTCGGCTCCTACGAGCAGTACTTC. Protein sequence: CASSFIILRQGAFFGSYEQYF. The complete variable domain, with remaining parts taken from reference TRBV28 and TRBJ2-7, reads DVKVTQSSRYLVKRTGEKVFLECVQDMDHENMFWYRQDPGLGLRLIYFSYDVKMKEKGDIPEGYSVSREKKERFSLILESASTNQTSMYLCASSFIILRQGAFFGSYEQYFGPGTRLTVT.

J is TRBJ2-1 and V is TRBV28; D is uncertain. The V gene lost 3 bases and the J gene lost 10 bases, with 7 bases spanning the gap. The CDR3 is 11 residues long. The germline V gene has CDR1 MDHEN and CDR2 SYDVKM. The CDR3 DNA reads TGTGCCAGCAGTTTGATAGGGGAGCAGTTCTTC. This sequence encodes CASSLIGEQFF.

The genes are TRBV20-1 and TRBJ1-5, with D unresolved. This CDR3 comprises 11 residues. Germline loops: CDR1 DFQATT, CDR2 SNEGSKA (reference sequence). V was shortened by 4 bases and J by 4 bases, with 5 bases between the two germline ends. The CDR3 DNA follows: TGCAGTGCTATGAGTAATCAGCCCCAGCATTTT. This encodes CSAMSNQPQHF.

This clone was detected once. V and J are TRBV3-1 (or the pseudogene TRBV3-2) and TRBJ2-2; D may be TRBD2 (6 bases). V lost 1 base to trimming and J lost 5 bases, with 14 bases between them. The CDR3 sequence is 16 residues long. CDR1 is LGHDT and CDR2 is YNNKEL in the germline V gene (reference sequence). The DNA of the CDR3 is TGTGCCAGCAGCCAAGGAACGGGAGTGAAGACCGGGGAGCTGTTTTTT. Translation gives CASSQGTGVKTGELFF.

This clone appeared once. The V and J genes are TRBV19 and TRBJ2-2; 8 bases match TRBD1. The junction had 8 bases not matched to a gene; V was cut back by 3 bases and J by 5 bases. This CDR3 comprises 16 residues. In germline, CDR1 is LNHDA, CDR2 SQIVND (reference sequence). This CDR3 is CASSIWTGSVTGELFF. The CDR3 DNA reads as TGTGCCAGTAGTATCTGGACAGGGTCGGTTACCGGGGAGCTGTTTTTT.

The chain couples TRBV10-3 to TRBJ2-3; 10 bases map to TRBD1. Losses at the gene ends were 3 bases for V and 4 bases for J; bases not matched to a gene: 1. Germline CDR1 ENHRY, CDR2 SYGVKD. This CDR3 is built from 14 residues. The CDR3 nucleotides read TGTGCCATCAGTGACGGGACAGGGGCAGATACGCAGTATTTT. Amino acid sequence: CAISDGTGADTQYF.

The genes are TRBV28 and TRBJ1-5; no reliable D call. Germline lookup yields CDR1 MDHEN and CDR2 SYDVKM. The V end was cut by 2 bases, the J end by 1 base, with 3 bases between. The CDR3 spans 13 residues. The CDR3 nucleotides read TGTGCCAGCAGTTTACCAAGCAATCAGCCCCAGCATTTT. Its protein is CASSLPSNQPQHF.

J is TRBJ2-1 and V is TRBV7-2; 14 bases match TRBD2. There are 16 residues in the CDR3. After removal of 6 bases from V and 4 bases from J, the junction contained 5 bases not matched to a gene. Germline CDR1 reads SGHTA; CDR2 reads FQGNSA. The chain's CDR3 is CASRTGTSGGYNEQFF. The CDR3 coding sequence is TGTGCCAGCAGAACCGGGACTAGCGGGGGATACAATGAGCAGTTCTTC.

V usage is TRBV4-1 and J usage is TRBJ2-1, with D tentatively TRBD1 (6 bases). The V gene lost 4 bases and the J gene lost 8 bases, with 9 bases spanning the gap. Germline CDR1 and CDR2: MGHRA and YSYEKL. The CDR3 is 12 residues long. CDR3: CASSPEGDEQFF. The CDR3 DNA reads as TGCGCCAGCAGCCCAGAGGGGGATGAGCAGTTCTTC.

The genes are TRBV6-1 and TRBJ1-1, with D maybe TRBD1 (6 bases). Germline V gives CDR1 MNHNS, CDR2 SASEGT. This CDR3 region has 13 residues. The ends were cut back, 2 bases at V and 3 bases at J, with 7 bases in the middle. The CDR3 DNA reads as TGTGCCAGCAGTGAATACAGGGACACTGAAGCTTTCTTT. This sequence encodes CASSEYRDTEAFF.

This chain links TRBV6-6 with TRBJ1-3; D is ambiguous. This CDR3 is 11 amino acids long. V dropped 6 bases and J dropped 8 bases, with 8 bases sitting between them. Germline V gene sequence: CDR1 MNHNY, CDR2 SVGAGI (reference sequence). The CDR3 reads CASSLEDTIYF. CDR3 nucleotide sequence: TGTGCCAGCAGCTTAGAGGACACCATATATTTT.

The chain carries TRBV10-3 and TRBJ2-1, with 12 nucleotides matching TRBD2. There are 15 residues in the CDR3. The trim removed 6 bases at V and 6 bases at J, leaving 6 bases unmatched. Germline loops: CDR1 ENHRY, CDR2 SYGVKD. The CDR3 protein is CAISLGLAGSNEQFF. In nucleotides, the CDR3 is TGTGCCATCAGCCTTGGACTAGCGGGATCCAATGAGCAGTTCTTC.

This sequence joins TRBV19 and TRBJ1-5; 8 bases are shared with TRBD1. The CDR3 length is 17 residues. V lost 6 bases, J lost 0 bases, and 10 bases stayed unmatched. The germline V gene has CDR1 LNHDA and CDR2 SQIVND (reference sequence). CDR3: CASRTTGGAYSNQPQHF. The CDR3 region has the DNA TGTGCCAGTAGAACTACAGGGGGAGCATATAGCAATCAGCCCCAGCATTTT.

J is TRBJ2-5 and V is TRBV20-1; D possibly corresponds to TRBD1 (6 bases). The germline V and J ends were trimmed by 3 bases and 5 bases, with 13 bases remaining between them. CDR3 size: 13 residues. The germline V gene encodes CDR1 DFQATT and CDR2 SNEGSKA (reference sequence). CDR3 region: CSASPGVGETQYF. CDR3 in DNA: TGCAGTGCTAGTCCAGGGGTGGGGGAGACCCAGTACTTC.

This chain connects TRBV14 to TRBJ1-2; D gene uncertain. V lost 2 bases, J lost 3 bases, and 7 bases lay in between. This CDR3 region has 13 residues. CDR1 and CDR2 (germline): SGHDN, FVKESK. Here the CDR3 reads CASSQRRDYGYTF. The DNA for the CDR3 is TGTGCCAGCAGCCAAAGGCGGGACTATGGCTACACCTTC.

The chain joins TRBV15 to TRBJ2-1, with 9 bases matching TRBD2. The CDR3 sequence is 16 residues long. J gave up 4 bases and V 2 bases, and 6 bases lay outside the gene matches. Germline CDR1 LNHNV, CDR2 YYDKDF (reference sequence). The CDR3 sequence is CATSRSRLAGYNEQFF. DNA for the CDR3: TGTGCCACCAGCAGATCCCGCCTAGCGGGGTACAATGAGCAGTTCTTC.

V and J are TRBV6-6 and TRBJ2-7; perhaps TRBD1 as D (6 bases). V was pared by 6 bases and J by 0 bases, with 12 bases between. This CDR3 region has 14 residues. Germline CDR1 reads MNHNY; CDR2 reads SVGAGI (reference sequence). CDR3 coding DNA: TGTGCCAGCAGCCGAACAGGGACCTCCTACGAGCAGTACTTC. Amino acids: CASSRTGTSYEQYF.

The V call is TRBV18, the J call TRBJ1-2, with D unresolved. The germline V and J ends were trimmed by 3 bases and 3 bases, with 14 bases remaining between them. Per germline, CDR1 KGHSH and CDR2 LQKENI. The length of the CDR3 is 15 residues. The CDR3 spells CASSPTGVGDYGYTF. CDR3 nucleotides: TGTGCCAGCTCACCCACCGGAGTCGGGGACTATGGCTACACCTTC.

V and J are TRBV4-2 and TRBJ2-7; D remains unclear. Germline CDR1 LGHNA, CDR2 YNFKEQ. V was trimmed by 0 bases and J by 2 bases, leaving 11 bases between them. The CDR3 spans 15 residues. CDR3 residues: CASSQDRQGPYEQYF. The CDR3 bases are TGTGCCAGCAGCCAAGATAGACAAGGACCCTACGAGCAGTACTTC.

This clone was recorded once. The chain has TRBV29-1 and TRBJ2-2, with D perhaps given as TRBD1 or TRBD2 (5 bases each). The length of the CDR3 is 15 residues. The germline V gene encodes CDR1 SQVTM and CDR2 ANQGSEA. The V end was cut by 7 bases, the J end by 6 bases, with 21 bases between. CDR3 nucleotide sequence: TGCAGCGCGTTGGGGGTCGGGTTAGACGCCGGGGAGCTGTTTTTT. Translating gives CSALGVGLDAGELFF.

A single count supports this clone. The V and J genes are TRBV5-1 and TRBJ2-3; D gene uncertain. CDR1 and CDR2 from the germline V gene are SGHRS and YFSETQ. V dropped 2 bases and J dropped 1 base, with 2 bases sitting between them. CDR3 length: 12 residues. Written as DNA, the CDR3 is TGCGCCAGCAGCTTCGGCACAGATACGCAGTATTTT. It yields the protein CASSFGTDTQYF.

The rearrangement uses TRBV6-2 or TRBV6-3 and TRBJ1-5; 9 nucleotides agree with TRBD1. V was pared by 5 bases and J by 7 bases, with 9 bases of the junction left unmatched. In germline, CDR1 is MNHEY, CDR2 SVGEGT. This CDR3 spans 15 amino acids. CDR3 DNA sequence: TGTGCCAGCAGTGCAAGGGGACAGGGAAGGCAGCCCCAGCATTTT. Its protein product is CASSARGQGRQPQHF.

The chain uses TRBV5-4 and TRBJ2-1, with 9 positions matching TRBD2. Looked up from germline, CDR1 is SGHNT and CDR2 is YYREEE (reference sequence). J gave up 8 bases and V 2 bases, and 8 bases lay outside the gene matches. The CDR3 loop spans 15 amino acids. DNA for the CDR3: TGTGCCAGCAGCTTCGGGCGGGAGGGCCAGTATGAGCAGTTCTTC. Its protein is CASSFGREGQYEQFF.

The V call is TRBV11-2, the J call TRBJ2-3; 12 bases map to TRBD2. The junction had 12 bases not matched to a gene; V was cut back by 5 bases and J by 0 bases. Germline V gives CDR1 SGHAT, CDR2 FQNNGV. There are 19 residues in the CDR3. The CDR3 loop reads CASSDQLAGGIWSTDTQYF. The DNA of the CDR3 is TGTGCCAGCAGCGACCAACTAGCGGGAGGTATCTGGAGCACAGATACGCAGTATTTT.

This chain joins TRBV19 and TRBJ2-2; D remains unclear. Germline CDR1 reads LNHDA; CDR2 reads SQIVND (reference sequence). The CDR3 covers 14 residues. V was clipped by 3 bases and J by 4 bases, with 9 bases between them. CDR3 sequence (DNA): TGTGCCAGTAGTATCGTCATTTCCACCGGGGAGCTGTTTTTT. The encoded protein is CASSIVISTGELFF.

The CDR3 DNA reads TGTGCCAGTAGTATCAGGGACAGGGGGGAGACCCAGTACTTC. Translating it yields CASSIRDRGETQYF. The genes are TRBV19 and TRBJ2-5, with 11 nucleotides matching TRBD1. The CDR3 totals 14 residues. Germline trimming cut 3 bases from V and 5 bases from J; bases unmatched to any gene: 2. Per germline, CDR1 LNHDA and CDR2 SQIVND (reference sequence).